This is a list of T cell receptor beta chains from one sample in a study of early T cells in non-severe SARS-CoV-2 infection. TCRdb called the 5' RACE reads again in MiXCR, with one record for every CDR3 protein. The table includes more than 65,000 distinct CDR3 sequences, about 12% detected once. Material for sequencing was whole blood. These receptors originate from an adult who was a healthcare worker with PCR-confirmed SARS-CoV-2 infection or an uninfected control (not recorded which). The CDR3 runs from the conserved cysteine through the conserved F or W. D genes are given only for firm matches. Not every row has a clone size; where given, it reads once, few, many or a size class.

>many|-|TRBV5-4|TRBJ2-1
TGTGCCAGCAGCGCGGGGGGGACAGGGAGGAGGGAGCAGTTCTTC
CASSAGGTGRREQFF
>many|TRBD2|TRBV3-1|TRBJ2-7
TGTGCCAGCAGCCAGCTAGCGGGAGCCCACGAGCAGTACTTC
CASSQLAGAHEQYF
>many|-|TRBV27|TRBJ2-2
TGTGCCAGCAGTCCAGGGACATTTCTGAACACCGGGGAGCTGTTTTTT
CASSPGTFLNTGELFF
>many|TRBD1|TRBV24-1|TRBJ1-2
TGTGCCACCAGTGAATATAATCCGGACAGGGGCGAGGATGGCTACACCTTC
CATSEYNPDRGEDGYTF
>few|TRBD2|TRBV20-1|TRBJ2-7
TGCAGTGCTGAGCGGGAGAGGTACGAGCAGTACTTC
CSAERERYEQYF
>many|TRBD1|TRBV19|TRBJ1-5
TGTGCCAGTACCCGACAGGGAGGGGGCAATCAGCCCCAGCATTTT
CASTRQGGGNQPQHF
>many|-|TRBV9|TRBJ2-3
TGTGCCAGCACCCAGGGTTCTAGCACAGATACGCAGTATTTT
CASTQGSSTDTQYF
>many|-|TRBV6-5|TRBJ2-6
TGTGCCAGCAGGGACTCTGGGGCCAACGTCCTGACTTTC
CASRDSGANVLTF
>many|-|TRBV27|TRBJ2-3
TGTGCCAGCAGTTATCTGGGCACAGATACGCAGTATTTT
CASSYLGTDTQYF
>-|-|TRBV27|TRBJ1-4
TGTGCCAGCAGTTCTCGCCTTGAAGATTGGGCAACTAATGAAAAACTGTTTTTT
CASSSRLEDWATNEKLFF
>many|TRBD2|TRBV28|TRBJ2-1
TGTGCCAGCAGTTTCCCCGCTAGCGGGAGGCCCCACAATGAGCAGTTCTTC
CASSFPASGRPHNEQFF
>-|-|TRBV18|TRBJ2-7
TGTGCCAGCTCACCACCAGGGGGGGACGAGCAGTACTTC
CASSPPGGDEQYF
>many|TRBD1|TRBV9|TRBJ2-7
TGTGCCAGCAGCGCCGGGACAGGGGGTTACGAGCAGTACTTC
CASSAGTGGYEQYF
>many|TRBD2|TRBV2|TRBJ2-3
TGTGCCAGCAGCGGCGCCGGGACTAGCGGGAGGGGGCCCACAGATACGCAGTATTTT
CASSGAGTSGRGPTDTQYF
>many|TRBD2|TRBV20-1|TRBJ2-7
TGCAGTGCTAGAGATTCGGGACTAGCGGGAGGAAGGTACGAGCAGTACTTC
CSARDSGLAGGRYEQYF
>few|-|TRBV28|TRBJ1-5
TGTGCCAGCATTCGGGGAGGGCAGACCCATCAGCCCCAGCATTTT
CASIRGGQTHQPQHF
>-|-|TRBV7-9|TRBJ2-2
TGTGCCAGCAGCTCCTGGGGGCTGACGCCTACCGGGGAGCTGTTTTTT
CASSSWGLTPTGELFF
>many|-|TRBV2|TRBJ2-7
TGTGCCAGCACCCCCAGGGGACCCTACTACGAGCAGTACTTC
CASTPRGPYYEQYF
>many|-|TRBV27|TRBJ2-3
TGTGCCAGCACCCCGCGGGCACAGGATACGCAGTATTTT
CASTPRAQDTQYF
>many|-|TRBV6-6|TRBJ1-5
TGTGCCAGCACCTCCTTGGGGGGGGTAAATCAGCCCCAGCATTTT
CASTSLGGVNQPQHF
>many|-|TRBV3-1|TRBJ2-6
TGTGCCAGCAGCACCCGAGGGGCCAACGTCCTGACTTTC
CASSTRGANVLTF
>many|TRBD1|TRBV7-9|TRBJ1-2
TGTGCCAGCAGCTTTGGGACAGGCTATGGCTACACCTTC
CASSFGTGYGYTF
>many|-|TRBV5-1|TRBJ2-7
TGCGCCAGCAGCTTGGCCCGGGACGGTCTCTACGAGCAGTACTTC
CASSLARDGLYEQYF
>-|-|TRBV12-3/TRBV12-4|TRBJ2-1
TGTGCCAGCACGTGGGACGTGACGGGAAAATTGAATGAGCAGTTCTTC
CASTWDVTGKLNEQFF
>many|-|TRBV6-5|TRBJ1-1
TGTGCCAGCAACCAATATACAGGAGGGAACACTGAAGCTTTCTTT
CASNQYTGGNTEAFF
>-|-|TRBV2|TRBJ1-1
TGTGCCAGCAATCAGGGGATTGGGACTGAAGCTTTCTTT
CASNQGIGTEAFF
>-|-|TRBV29-1|TRBJ1-6
TGCAGCGTTGCGGCTGGCAGCTCCTATAATTCACCCCTCCACTTT
CSVAAGSSYNSPLHF
>-|TRBD1|TRBV19|TRBJ1-1
TGTGCCAGTGGAGGACAGGGCTTGAACACTGAAGCTTTCTTT
CASGGQGLNTEAFF
>once|-|TRBV2|TRBJ2-1
TGTGCCAGCAGCCGTACTCAGAGCTCCTACAATGAGCAGTTCTTC
CASSRTQSSYNEQFF
>few|-|TRBV28|TRBJ2-1
TGTGCCAGCAGTTCCCGACCCTTGCAGGAGCAGTTCTTC
CASSSRPLQEQFF
>many|-|TRBV2|TRBJ1-3
TGTGCCAGCAGTGAGGACGGCGGAAACACCATATATTTT
CASSEDGGNTIYF
>many|TRBD2|TRBV5-1|TRBJ2-1
TGCGCCAGCAGCTTGGTAAGCGGGAGGCGGTACAATGAGCAGTTCTTC
CASSLVSGRRYNEQFF
>-|-|TRBV28|TRBJ2-7
TGTGCCAGCAGTGCTACCTTCTGGGCGTCCTACGAGCAGTACTTC
CASSATFWASYEQYF